The entry below describes one T cell receptor (beta chain). The target antigen is unknown. Germline CDR1 reads SGHTA; CDR2 reads FQGTGA. This CDR3 region has 15 residues. V lost 2 bases, J lost 7 bases, and 4 bases stayed unmatched. Primers included in the PCR were 60 Vbeta and 13 Jbeta primers. Libraries were prepared by immunoSEQ multiplex PCR; TCRdb keeps only in-frame clonotypes and omits some of them. This sample's clone table lists just under 60,000 clones. The data are from a study of cytomegalovirus exposure and HLA in healthy donors. Findings of the study overall: CMV serostatus stood as the only immune exposure information on hand. 150 to 200 TCR beta chains were listed as cytomegalovirus-associated.

The J gene is TRBJ2-2, the V gene TRBV7-3; 10 bases match TRBD1. The sample consisted of PBMCs. The TCR originated in a male donor in good health and CMV-seronegative. For the CDR3, the DNA is TGTGCCAGCAGCTTACGACAGGGGGCAATCGGGGAGCTGTTTTTT. Its translation is CASSLRQGAIGELFF.